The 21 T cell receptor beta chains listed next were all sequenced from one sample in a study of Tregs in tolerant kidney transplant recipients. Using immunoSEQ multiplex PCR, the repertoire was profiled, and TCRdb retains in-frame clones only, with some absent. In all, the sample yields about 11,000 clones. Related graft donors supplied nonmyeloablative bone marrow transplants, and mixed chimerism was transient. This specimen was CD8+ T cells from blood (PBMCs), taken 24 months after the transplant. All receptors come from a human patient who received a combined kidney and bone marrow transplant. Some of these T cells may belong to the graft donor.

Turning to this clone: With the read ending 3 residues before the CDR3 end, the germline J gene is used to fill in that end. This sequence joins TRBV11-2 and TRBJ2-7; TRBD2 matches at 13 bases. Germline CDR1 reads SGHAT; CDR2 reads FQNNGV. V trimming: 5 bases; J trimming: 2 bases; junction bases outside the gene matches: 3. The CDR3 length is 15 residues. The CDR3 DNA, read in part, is TGTGCCAGCAGCGGGACTAGCGGGGTGGCCTACGAG. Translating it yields CASSGTSGVAYE. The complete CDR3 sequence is CASSGTSGVAYEQYF.

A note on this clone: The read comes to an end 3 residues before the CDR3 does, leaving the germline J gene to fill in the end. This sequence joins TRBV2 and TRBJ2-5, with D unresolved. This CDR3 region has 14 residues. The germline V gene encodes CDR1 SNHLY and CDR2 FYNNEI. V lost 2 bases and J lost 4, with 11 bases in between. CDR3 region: CASSEWASRETQYF. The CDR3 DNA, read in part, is TGTGCCAGCAGTGAATGGGCGTCCCGAGAGACC.

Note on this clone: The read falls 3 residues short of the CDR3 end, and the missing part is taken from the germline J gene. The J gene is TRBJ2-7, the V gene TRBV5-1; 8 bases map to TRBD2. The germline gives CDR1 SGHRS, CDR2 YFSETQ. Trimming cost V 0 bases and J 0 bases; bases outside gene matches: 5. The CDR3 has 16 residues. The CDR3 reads CASSLERSGSSYEQYF. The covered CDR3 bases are TGCGCCAGCAGCTTGGAGCGCAGCGGGAGCTCCTACGAG.

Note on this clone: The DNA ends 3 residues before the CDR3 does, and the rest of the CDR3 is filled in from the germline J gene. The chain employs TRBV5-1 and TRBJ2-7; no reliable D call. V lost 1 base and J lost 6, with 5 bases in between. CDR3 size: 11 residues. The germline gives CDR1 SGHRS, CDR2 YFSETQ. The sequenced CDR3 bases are TGCGCCAGCAGCTTGAACTCCGAG. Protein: CASSLNSE. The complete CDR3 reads CASSLNSEQYF.

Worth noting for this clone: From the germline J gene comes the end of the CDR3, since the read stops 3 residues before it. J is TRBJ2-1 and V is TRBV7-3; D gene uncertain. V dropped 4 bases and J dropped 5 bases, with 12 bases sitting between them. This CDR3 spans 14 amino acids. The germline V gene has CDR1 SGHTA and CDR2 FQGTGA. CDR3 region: CASSSLGLDNEQFF. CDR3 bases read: TGTGCCAGCAGCTCCCTGGGCTTAGACAATGAG.

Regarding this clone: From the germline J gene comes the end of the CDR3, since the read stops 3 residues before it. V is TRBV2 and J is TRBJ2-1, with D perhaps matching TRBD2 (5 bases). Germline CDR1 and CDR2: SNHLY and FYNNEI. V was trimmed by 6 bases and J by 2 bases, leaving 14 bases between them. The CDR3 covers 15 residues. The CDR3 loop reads CASSEGRSTYNEQFF. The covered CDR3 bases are TGTGCCAGCAGCGAGGGCCGGTCGACCTACAATGAG. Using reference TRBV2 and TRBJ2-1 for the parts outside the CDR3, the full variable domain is EPEVTQTPSHQVTQMGQEVILRCVPISNHLYFYWYRQILGQKVEFLVSFYNNEISEKSEIFDDQFSVERPDGSNFTLKIRSTKLEDSAMYFCASSEGRSTYNEQFFGPGTRLTVL.

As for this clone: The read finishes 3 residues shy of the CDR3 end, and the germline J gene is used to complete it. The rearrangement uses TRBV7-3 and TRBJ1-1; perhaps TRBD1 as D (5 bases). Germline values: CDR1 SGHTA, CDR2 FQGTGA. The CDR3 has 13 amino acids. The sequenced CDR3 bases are TGTGCCAGCAGCTTAATCACAGGAGAACAA. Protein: CASSLITGEQ. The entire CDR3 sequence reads CASSLITGEQAFF. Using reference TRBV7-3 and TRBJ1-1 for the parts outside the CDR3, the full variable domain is GAGVSQTPSNKVTEKGKYVELRCDPISGHTALYWYRQSLGQGPEFLIYFQGTGAADDSGLPNDRFFAVRPEGSVSTLKIQRTERGDSAVYLCASSLITGEQAFFGQGTRLTVV.

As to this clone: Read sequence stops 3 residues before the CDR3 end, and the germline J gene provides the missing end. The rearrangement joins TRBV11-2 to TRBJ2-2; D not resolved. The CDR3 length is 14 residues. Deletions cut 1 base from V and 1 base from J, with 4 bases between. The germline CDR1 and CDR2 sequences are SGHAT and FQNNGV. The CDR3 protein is CASSLVGNTGELFF. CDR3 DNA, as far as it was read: TGTGCCAGCAGCTTAGTCGGGAACACCGGGGAG.

The sequenced CDR3 bases are TGTGCCAGTAGTAACCCGGGACTAGCGGGAGAGGGGAGCTCCTACAATGAG. Its protein product is CASSNPGLAGEGSSYNE. The entire CDR3 is CASSNPGLAGEGSSYNEQFF. This sequence joins TRBV19 and TRBJ2-1, with TRBD2 matching over 14 bases. The read halts 3 residues ahead of the CDR3 end, with the missing end drawn from the germline J gene. The CDR3 loop spans 20 amino acids. V lost 4 bases to trimming and J lost 0 bases; unmatched junction nucleotides: 11. Germline V CDR1 and CDR2: LNHDA, SQIVND (reference sequence). Supplemented by reference TRBV19 and TRBJ2-1, the full variable domain reads DGGITQSPKYLFRKEGQNVTLSCEQNLNHDAMYWYRQDPGQGLRLIYYSQIVNDFQKGDIAEGYSVSREKKESFPLTVTSAQKNPTAFYLCASSNPGLAGEGSSYNEQFFGPGTRLTVL.

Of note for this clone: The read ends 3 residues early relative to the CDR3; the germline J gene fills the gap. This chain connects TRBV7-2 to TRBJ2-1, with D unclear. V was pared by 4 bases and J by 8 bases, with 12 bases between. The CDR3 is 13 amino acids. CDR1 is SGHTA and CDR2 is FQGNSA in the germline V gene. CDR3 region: CASSSAVDYEQFF. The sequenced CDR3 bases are TGTGCCAGCAGCTCCGCTGTTGACTATGAG. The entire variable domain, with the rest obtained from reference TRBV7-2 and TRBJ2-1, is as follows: GAGVSQSPSNKVTEKGKDVELRCDPISGHTALYWYRQSLGQGLEFLIYFQGNSAPDKSGLPSDRFSAERTGGSVSTLTIQRTQQEDSAVYLCASSSAVDYEQFFGPGTRLTVL.

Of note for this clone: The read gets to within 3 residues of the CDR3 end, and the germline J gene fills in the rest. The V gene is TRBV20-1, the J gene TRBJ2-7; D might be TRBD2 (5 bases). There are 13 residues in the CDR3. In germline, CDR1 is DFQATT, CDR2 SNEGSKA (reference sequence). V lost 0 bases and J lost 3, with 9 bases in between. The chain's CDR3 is CSAREDSLYEQYF. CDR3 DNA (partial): TGCAGTGCTAGAGAGGACTCGCTCTACGAG.

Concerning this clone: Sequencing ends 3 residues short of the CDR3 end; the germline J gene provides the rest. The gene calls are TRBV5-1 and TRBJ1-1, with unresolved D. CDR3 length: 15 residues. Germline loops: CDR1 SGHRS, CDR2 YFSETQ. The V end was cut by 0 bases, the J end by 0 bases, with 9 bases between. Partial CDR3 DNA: TGCGCCAGCAGCTTGGAACAGACGATGAACACTGAA. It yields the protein CASSLEQTMNTE. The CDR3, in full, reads CASSLEQTMNTEAFF.

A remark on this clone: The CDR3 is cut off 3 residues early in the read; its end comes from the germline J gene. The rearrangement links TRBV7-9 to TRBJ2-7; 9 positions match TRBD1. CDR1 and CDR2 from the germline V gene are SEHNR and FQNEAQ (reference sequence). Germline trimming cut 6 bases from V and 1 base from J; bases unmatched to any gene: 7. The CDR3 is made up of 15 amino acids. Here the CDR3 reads CASSSTGGDSYEQYF. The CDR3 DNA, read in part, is TGTGCCAGCAGTTCCACAGGGGGCGATTCCTACGAG.

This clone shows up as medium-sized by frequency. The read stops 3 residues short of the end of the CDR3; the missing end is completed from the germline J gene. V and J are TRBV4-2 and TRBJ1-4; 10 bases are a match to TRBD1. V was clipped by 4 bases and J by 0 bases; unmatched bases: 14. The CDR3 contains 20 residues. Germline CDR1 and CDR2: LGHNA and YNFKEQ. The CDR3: CASSPTGTGDGSPTNEKLFF. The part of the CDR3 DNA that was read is TGTGCCAGCAGCCCCACCGGGACAGGGGATGGATCCCCAACTAATGAAAAA.

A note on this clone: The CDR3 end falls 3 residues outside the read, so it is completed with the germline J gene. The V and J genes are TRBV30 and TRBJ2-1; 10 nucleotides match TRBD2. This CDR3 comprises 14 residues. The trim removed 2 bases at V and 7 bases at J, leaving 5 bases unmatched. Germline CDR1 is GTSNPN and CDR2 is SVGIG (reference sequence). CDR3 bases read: TGTGCCTGGAGTTGGGGTAGCGGGAGGAATGAG. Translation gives CAWSWGSGRNE. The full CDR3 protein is CAWSWGSGRNEQFF. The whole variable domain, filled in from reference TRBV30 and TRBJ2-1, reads SQTIHQWPATLVQPVGSPLSLECTVEGTSNPNLYWYRQAAGRGLQLLFYSVGIGQISSEVPQNLSASRPQDRQFILSSKKLLLSDSGFYLCAWSWGSGRNEQFFGPGTRLTVL.

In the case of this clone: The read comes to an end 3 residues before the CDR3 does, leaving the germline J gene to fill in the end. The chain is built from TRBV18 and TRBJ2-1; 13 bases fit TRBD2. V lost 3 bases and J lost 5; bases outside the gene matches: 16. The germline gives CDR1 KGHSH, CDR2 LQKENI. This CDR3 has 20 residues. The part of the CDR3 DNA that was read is TGTGCCAGCTCACCCTCTCTTATCGGACTAGCGGGAGATCCACACAATGAG. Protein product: CASSPSLIGLAGDPHNE. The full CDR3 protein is CASSPSLIGLAGDPHNEQFF. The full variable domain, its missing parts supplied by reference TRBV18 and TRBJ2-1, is NAGVMQNPRHLVRRRGQEARLRCSPMKGHSHVYWYRQLPEEGLKFMVYLQKENIIDESGMPKERFSAEFPKEGPSILRIQQVVRGDSAAYFCASSPSLIGLAGDPHNEQFFGPGTRLTVL.

The CDR3 DNA, read in part, is TGTGCCAGCAGCTTATCGGGCAGGGGGCTAGGAGGC. Protein sequence: CASSLSGRGLGG. The complete CDR3 protein is CASSLSGRGLGGYTF. V and J are TRBV7-9 and TRBJ1-2; TRBD1 agrees at 8 bases. The read comes to an end 3 residues before the CDR3 does, leaving the germline J gene to fill in the end. CDR1 is SEHNR and CDR2 is FQNEAQ in the germline V gene (reference sequence). CDR3 length equals 15 residues.

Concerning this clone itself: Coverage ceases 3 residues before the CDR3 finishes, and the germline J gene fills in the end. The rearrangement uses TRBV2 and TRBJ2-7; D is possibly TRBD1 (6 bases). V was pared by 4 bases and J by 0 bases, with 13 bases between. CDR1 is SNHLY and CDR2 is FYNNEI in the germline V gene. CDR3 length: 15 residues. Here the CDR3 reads CASSAQGGSSYEQYF. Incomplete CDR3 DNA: TGTGCCAGCAGTGCACAGGGTGGAAGCTCCTACGAG. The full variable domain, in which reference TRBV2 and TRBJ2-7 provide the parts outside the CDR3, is EPEVTQTPSHQVTQMGQEVILRCVPISNHLYFYWYRQILGQKVEFLVSFYNNEISEKSEIFDDQFSVERPDGSNFTLKIRSTKLEDSAMYFCASSAQGGSSYEQYFGPGTRLTVT.

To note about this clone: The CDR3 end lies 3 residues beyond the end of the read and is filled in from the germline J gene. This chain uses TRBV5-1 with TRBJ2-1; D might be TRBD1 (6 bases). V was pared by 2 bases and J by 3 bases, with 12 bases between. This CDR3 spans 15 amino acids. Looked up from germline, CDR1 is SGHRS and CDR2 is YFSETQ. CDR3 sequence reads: CASSFGGGHYNEQFF. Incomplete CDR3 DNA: TGCGCCAGCAGCTTCGGTGGGGGCCACTACAATGAG.

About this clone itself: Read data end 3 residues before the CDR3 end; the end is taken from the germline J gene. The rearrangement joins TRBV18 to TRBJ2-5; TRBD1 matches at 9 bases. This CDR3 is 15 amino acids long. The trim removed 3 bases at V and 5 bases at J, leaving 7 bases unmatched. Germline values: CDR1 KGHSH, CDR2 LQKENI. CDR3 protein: CASSPPTGGGETQYF. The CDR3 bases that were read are TGTGCCAGCTCACCTCCCACAGGGGGCGGGGAGACC.

The covered CDR3 bases are TGTGCCAGCAGCTTTTCCGGGACTAGCGCAAATGAG. Translated: CASSFSGTSANE. The full CDR3 is CASSFSGTSANEQFF. The V call is TRBV7-9, the J call TRBJ2-1; TRBD2 aligns across 10 bases. The CDR3 end is not reached by the read, which stops 3 residues before it; the germline J gene fills it in. CDR3 length: 15 amino acids. Trimming at V came to 3 bases and at J to 7 bases, leaving 6 bases not matched to a gene. CDR1 and CDR2 from the germline V gene are SEHNR and FQNEAQ (reference sequence).